The subject of this entry is one T cell receptor beta chain. Antigen: not known. This record belongs to a study of regulatory T cells in long-lasting Graves disease. CDR3 regions were amplified by Arm-PCR using iRepertoire HTBI primers to build TCR beta libraries. TCRdb re-analysed the multiplex PCR reads in MiXCR, keeping a single row per CDR3 protein. Counted here are roughly 420,000 distinct CDR3 sequences, approximately 14% occurring once; the ten biggest clones make up approximately 17%. The germline V gene has CDR1 LGHDT and CDR2 YNNKEL (reference sequence). With 0 bases removed from V and 6 bases from J, the gap between germline ends came to 9 bases. This CDR3 contains 14 residues. As to time point: newly diagnosed GD, antithyroid drugs for less than 3 months. PBMC-extracted RNA yielded the TCR library. General study points: TRBV28, TRBJ1-2 and TRBJ2-5 emerged as the favored segments in persistent disease.

This sample also belongs to another study, concerning T cells in Graves' hyperthyroidism and ophthalmopathy. That report adds: Blood also contained most expanded thyroid clonotypes above 0.001.

The sequencing here drew on peripheral blood mononuclear cells (PBMCs), taken at new diagnosis, from a patient treated with antithyroid drugs. The TCR sequence derives from a woman aged 45-60 years with Graves disease. V gene TRBV3-1 combines with J gene TRBJ2-1; D unclear. CDR3 DNA sequence: TGTGCCAGCAGCCAAGATTTGGCATCCAATGAGCAGTTCTTC. Translating gives CASSQDLASNEQFF.